The 30 T cell receptor beta chains reported below all come from one sample, sequenced in a study of synovial regulatory T cells in juvenile arthritis. The method was immunoSEQ multiplex PCR; TCRdb's version includes in-frame clones alone and lacks a portion of them. The sample has about a thousand clones; the top ten hold over 3%. No antigen has been assigned to these receptors. Study findings and constraints: Compared with other blood Treg cells, inflammation-associated Treg cells had reduced TCR diversity.

The specimen sequenced was Treg cells from blood. As for subset: HLA-DR+ inflammation-associated blood Treg cells. The source of these receptors is a donor between 2 and 29 years old with juvenile idiopathic arthritis.

This clone is called large based on its frequency. This chain connects TRBV5-4 to TRBJ1-2; checking the TCRdb D call of TRBD1 is not possible without DNA. Germline loops: CDR1 SGHNT, CDR2 YYREEE (reference sequence). This CDR3 has 15 amino acids. Nucleotide data are not available. CDR3 sequence reads: CASSLDMTPNYGYTF.

This clone is identified as medium-sized from frequency. The rearrangement links TRBV7-9 to TRBJ1-2; the D call of TRBD1 rests on TCRdb alone, since no DNA is present to check it. The CDR3 is made up of 14 amino acids. There is no recorded DNA. Per germline, CDR1 SEHNR and CDR2 FQNEAQ (reference sequence). The CDR3 region is CASSLGQGAYGYTF. The full variable domain, rest sourced from reference TRBV7-9 and TRBJ1-2, is DTGVSQNPRHKITKRGQNVTFRCDPISEHNRLYWYRQTLGQGPEFLTYFQNEAQLEKSRLLSDRFSAERPKGSFSTLEIQRTEQGDSAMYLCASSLGQGAYGYTFGSGTRLTVV.

According to its frequency, this clone is medium-sized (0.01 to 0.1%). This CDR3 is CSVEDPQVRNTEAFF. The chain carries TRBV29-1 and TRBJ1-1; TCRdb gives TRBD1 as the D gene, but with no DNA this cannot be confirmed. Germline V CDR1 and CDR2: SQVTM, ANQGSEA. The CDR3 is made up of 15 amino acids. The coding DNA is unavailable. The full variable domain, its missing parts supplied by reference TRBV29-1 and TRBJ1-1, is SAVISQKPSRDICQRGTSLTIQCQVDSQVTMMFWYRQQPGQSLTLIATANQGSEATYESGFVIDKFPISRPNLTFSTLTVSNMSPEDSSIYLCSVEDPQVRNTEAFFGQGTRLTVV.

By frequency, this clone registers medium-sized. The rearrangement uses TRBV2 and TRBJ1-5. The length of the CDR3 is 10 residues. The coding DNA is unavailable. Germline V gene data show CDR1 as SNHLY and CDR2 as FYNNEI. This CDR3 reads CASIEQPQHF. The whole variable domain, remainder taken from reference TRBV2 and TRBJ1-5, is EPEVTQTPSHQVTQMGQEVILRCVPISNHLYFYWYRQILGQKVEFLVSFYNNEISEKSEIFDDQFSVERPDGSNFTLKIRSTKLEDSAMYFCASIEQPQHFGDGTRLSIL.

Its frequency marks this clone as medium-sized. The chain has TRBV2 and TRBJ2-7; as DNA is missing, the TRBD1 call by TCRdb cannot be tested. Germline V gene lookup returns CDR1 SNHLY and CDR2 FYNNEI. This CDR3 comprises 14 residues. The entry carries no DNA sequence. CDR3 in amino acids: CASSDYQGTYEQYF.

This clone is classed as medium-sized by frequency. The chain recombines TRBV7-2 with TRBJ2-7; TCRdb indicates TRBD2, and absent DNA this call remains unverified. CDR1 is SGHTA and CDR2 is FQGNSA in the germline V gene. CDR3 length: 14 amino acids. Only the protein is on record. This chain's CDR3 is CASSLLAGAYEQYF.

This clone shows up as medium-sized by frequency. The chain recombines TRBV2 with TRBJ2-5; TCRdb's D call of TRBD2 is untestable without DNA. The germline V gene encodes CDR1 SNHLY and CDR2 FYNNEI. The CDR3 extends over 14 amino acids. The entry carries no DNA sequence. CDR3 amino acids: CASSGGLAGETQYF.

By frequency, this clone registers large (0.1 to 1%). V is TRBV4-2 and J is TRBJ2-6; TCRdb's D call of TRBD1 is untestable without DNA. Germline V CDR1 and CDR2: LGHNA, YNFKEQ. This CDR3 region has 17 residues. A DNA sequence was not provided. CDR3 region: CASSQQGSPSGANVLTF.

This clone ranks as medium-sized (0.01 to 0.1%) in terms of frequency. The J gene is TRBJ1-6, the V gene TRBV19; the TRBD1 assignment by TCRdb is unverifiable without DNA. The germline CDR1 and CDR2 sequences are LNHDA and SQIVND (reference sequence). This CDR3 comprises 16 residues. Only the protein sequence is given. The CDR3 loop is CASTMTGITYNSPLHF.

By frequency, this clone is medium-sized (0.01 to 0.1%). V gene TRBV23-1 combines with J gene TRBJ2-5; TCRdb's D call of TRBD1 is untestable without DNA. TRBV23-1 is noted as an ORF with a role that remains uncertain. The CDR3 is 16 residues long. No DNA is recorded. This chain's CDR3 is CASSQWKDRVGETQYF.

By frequency, this clone is medium-sized (0.01 to 0.1%). The chain joins TRBV5-1 to TRBJ2-3; as DNA is missing, the TRBD2 call by TCRdb cannot be tested. This CDR3 comprises 14 residues. DNA was not recorded. Germline V gives CDR1 SGHRS, CDR2 YFSETQ. This CDR3 reads CASSLASGRDTQYF.

Its frequency marks this clone as medium-sized. The CDR3 loop is CASSLIRRSSYNSPLHF. J is TRBJ1-6 and V is TRBV11-2. The CDR3 is made up of 17 amino acids. No nucleotide data were recorded. CDR1 SGHAT and CDR2 FQNNGV come from the germline V gene.

In terms of frequency, this clone is medium-sized. The chain has TRBV5-6 and TRBJ2-1. This CDR3 spans 11 amino acids. The protein alone is recorded here. From germline, CDR1 is SGHDT and CDR2 YYEEEE. CDR3 loop: CASSLGVEQFF.

According to its frequency, this clone is medium-sized (0.01 to 0.1%). The CDR3 spells CASSALMGSEQFF. This chain connects TRBV2 to TRBJ2-1; TCRdb designates TRBD2, a call that cannot be tested without DNA. Germline V gene lookup returns CDR1 SNHLY and CDR2 FYNNEI. CDR3 size: 13 residues. No coding sequence is recorded.

This clone is called medium-sized based on its frequency. The CDR3 here is CASSPDRRNEKLFF. The rearrangement joins TRBV18 to TRBJ1-4; TCRdb selects TRBD1, and the lack of DNA leaves this call unchecked. In germline, CDR1 is KGHSH, CDR2 LQKENI. The CDR3 sequence is 14 residues long. No DNA sequence is on record.

This clone shows up as medium-sized by frequency. The chain uses TRBV11-1 and TRBJ2-6; as DNA is missing, the TRBD1 call by TCRdb cannot be tested. Germline values: CDR1 SGHAT, CDR2 FQDESV (reference sequence). The CDR3 sequence is 16 residues long. The DNA sequence is not available. CDR3 residues: CASSFPKGAGANVLTF. The full variable domain, completed using reference TRBV11-1 and TRBJ2-6, is EAEVAQSPRYKITEKSQAVAFWCDPISGHATLYWYRQILGQGPELLVQFQDESVVDDSQLPKDRFSAERLKGVDSTLKIQPAELGDSAMYLCASSFPKGAGANVLTFGAGSRLTVL.

This clone is identified as medium-sized from frequency. CDR3 sequence: CASNHPGYSYEQYF. The V call is TRBV5-5, the J call TRBJ2-7; TCRdb designates TRBD2, a call that cannot be tested without DNA. This CDR3 is 14 amino acids long. DNA is not recorded here. CDR1 is SGHKS, CDR2 YYEKEE, per germline (reference sequence).

This clone is labeled medium-sized (0.01 to 0.1%) based on frequency. This chain joins TRBV15 and TRBJ2-1; TCRdb's D call, TRBD2, is unchecked because there is no DNA. The CDR3 runs to 15 residues. Only the protein is available. Germline V gene lookup returns CDR1 LNHNV and CDR2 YYDKDF (reference sequence). CDR3 in amino acids: CATSREGADYNEQFF.

Its frequency marks this clone as medium-sized (0.01 to 0.1%). The gene calls are TRBV19 and TRBJ2-1. CDR3 length: 16 amino acids. No DNA has been recorded. The germline gives CDR1 LNHDA, CDR2 SQIVND (reference sequence). The CDR3 sequence: CASSLGGRGLIDEQFF. Combining the CDR3 with reference TRBV19 and TRBJ2-1 gives the whole variable domain DGGITQSPKYLFRKEGQNVTLSCEQNLNHDAMYWYRQDPGQGLRLIYYSQIVNDFQKGDIAEGYSVSREKKESFPLTVTSAQKNPTAFYLCASSLGGRGLIDEQFFGPGTRLTVL.

This clone registers medium-sized by frequency. The V call is TRBV11-3, the J call TRBJ2-3. This CDR3 has 19 amino acids. The entry carries no DNA sequence. CDR1 is SGHNT and CDR2 is YENEEA in the germline V gene. CDR3 loop: CASSLDRAKGGFEADTQYF.

By frequency, this clone registers medium-sized. J is TRBJ2-2 and V is TRBV7-2; the TCRdb D gene call, TRBD2, has no DNA to confirm it. The CDR3 is made up of 14 amino acids. No coding sequence is recorded. Germline V gene sequence: CDR1 SGHTA, CDR2 FQGNSA. CDR3 sequence: CASSLSSRTGELFF.

By frequency, this clone is medium-sized (0.01 to 0.1%). V and J are TRBV19 and TRBJ2-7; TCRdb gives TRBD1 as the D gene, but with no DNA this cannot be confirmed. Germline V gives CDR1 LNHDA, CDR2 SQIVND (reference sequence). There are 15 residues in the CDR3. No DNA sequence is on record. The CDR3 sequence: CASSIRGLQSYEQYF.

This clone is classed as medium-sized by frequency. The J gene is TRBJ2-7, the V gene TRBV7-2; TCRdb calls TRBD2, which cannot be checked without DNA. Germline V gene sequence: CDR1 SGHTA, CDR2 FQGNSA. The CDR3 loop spans 15 amino acids. Only the protein is available. CDR3 residues: CASSLRLADYYEQYF.

In terms of frequency, this clone is medium-sized. This chain uses TRBV4-1 with TRBJ2-5. The CDR3 extends over 13 amino acids. No DNA is recorded. Germline assignment: CDR1 MGHRA and CDR2 YSYEKL. The CDR3 is CASSARDGETQYF.

By frequency, this clone registers medium-sized. CDR3 amino acids: CASSRLGTDPYEQYF. This sequence joins TRBV7-9 and TRBJ2-7. Germline CDR1 SEHNR, CDR2 FQNEAQ (reference sequence). The CDR3 is made up of 15 amino acids. There is no recorded DNA.

Considering frequency, this clone is medium-sized. The chain couples TRBV6-1 to TRBJ2-1; with no DNA, the TCRdb D assignment of TRBD2 cannot be verified. Germline CDR1 and CDR2: MNHNS and SASEGT. CDR3 length: 15 residues. A DNA sequence was not provided. This CDR3 reads CASSEGRRSYNEQFF.

Measured by frequency, this clone is medium-sized. The rearrangement links TRBV7-7 to TRBJ2-6. This CDR3 contains 17 residues. No DNA is listed. Germline values: CDR1 SSHAT, CDR2 FNYEAQ (reference sequence). The CDR3 is CASSQVEPQSRANVLTF.

This clone is medium-sized (0.01 to 0.1%) by frequency. J is TRBJ2-1 and V is TRBV9; without DNA, the TCRdb call of TRBD2 cannot be checked. CDR3 length: 15 amino acids. There is no recorded DNA. CDR1 is SGDLS and CDR2 is YYNGEE in the germline V gene. CDR3 sequence reads: CASSYTSSSYNEQFF.

This clone is classed as medium-sized by frequency. The chain employs TRBV27 and TRBJ2-3. The CDR3 contains 14 residues. The coding DNA is unavailable. Looked up from germline, CDR1 is MNHEY and CDR2 is SMNVEV (reference sequence). The CDR3 sequence: CASSLEYGPDTQYF.

Its frequency marks this clone as medium-sized. The chain couples TRBV6-5 to TRBJ2-7; lacking DNA, the TRBD2 call made by TCRdb goes unchecked. The germline CDR1 and CDR2 sequences are MNHEY and SVGAGI. This CDR3 has 15 residues. A DNA sequence was not provided. The CDR3 here is CASSRLSGGLKEQYF.